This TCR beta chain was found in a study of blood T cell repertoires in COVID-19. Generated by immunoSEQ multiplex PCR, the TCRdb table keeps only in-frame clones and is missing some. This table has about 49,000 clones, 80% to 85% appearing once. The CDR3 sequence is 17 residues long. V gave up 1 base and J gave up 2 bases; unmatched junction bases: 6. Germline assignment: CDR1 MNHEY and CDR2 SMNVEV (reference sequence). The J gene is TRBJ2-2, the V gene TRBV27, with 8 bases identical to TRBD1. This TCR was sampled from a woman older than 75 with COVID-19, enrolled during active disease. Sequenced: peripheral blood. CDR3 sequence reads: CASSLFGQGGNTGELFF. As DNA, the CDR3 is TGTGCCAGCAGTTTATTCGGACAGGGAGGAAACACCGGGGAGCTGTTTTTT.